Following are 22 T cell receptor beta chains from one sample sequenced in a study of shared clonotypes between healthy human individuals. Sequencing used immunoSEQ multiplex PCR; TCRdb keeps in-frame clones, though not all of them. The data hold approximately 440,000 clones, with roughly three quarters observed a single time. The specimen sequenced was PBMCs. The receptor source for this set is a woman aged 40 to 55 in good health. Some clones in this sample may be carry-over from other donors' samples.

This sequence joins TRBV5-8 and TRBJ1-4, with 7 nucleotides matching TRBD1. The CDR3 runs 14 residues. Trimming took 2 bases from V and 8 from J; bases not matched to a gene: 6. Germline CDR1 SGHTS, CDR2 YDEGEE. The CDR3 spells CASSFLGTAEKLFF. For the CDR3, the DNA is TGTGCCAGCAGCTTTTTGGGGACAGCCGAAAAACTGTTTTTT.

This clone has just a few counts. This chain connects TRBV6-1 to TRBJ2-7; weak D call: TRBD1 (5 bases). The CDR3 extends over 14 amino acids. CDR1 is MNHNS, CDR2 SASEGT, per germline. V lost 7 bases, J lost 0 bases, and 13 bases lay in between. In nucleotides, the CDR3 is TGTGCCAGCAATCCCAGGGTCGGCTCCTACGAGCAGTACTTC. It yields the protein CASNPRVGSYEQYF.

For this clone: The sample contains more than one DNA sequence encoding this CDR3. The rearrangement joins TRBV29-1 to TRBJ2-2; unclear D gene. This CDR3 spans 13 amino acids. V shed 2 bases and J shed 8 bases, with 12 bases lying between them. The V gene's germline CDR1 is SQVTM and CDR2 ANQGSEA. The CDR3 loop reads CSVEPGKTGELFF. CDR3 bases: TGCAGCGTTGAACCCGGTAAGACTGGGGAGCTGTTTTTT.

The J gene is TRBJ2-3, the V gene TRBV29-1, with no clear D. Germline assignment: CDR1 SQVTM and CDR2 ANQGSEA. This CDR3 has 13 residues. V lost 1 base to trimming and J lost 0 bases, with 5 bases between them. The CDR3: CSVEGGSTDTQYF. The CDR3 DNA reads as TGCAGCGTTGAAGGGGGTAGCACAGATACGCAGTATTTT.

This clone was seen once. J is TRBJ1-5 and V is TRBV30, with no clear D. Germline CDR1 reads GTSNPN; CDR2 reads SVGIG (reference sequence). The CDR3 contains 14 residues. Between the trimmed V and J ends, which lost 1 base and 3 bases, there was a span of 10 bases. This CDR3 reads CAWSGVRVNQPQHF. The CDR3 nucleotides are TGTGCCTGGAGTGGGGTTCGGGTCAATCAGCCCCAGCATTTT.

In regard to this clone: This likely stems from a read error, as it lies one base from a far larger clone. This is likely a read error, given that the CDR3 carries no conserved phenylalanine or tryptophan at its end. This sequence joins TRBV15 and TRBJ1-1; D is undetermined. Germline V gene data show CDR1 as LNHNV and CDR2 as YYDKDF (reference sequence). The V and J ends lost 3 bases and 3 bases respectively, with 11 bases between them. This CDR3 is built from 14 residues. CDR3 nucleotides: TGTGCCACCAGCAGGGAAGCGGAGGACACTGAAGCTTTCCTT. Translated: CATSREAEDTEAFL.

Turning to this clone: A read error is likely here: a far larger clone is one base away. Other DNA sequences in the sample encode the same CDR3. CDR3 DNA sequence: TGTGCCAGCTCGGCTAGCTACGAGCAGTACTTC. It specifies CASSASYEQYF. The chain recombines TRBV7-9 with TRBJ2-7, with D uncertain. This CDR3 comprises 11 residues. Germline V gene lookup returns CDR1 SEHNR and CDR2 FQNEAQ (reference sequence). Between the trimmed V and J ends, which lost 8 bases and 3 bases, there was a span of 8 bases.

The CDR3 loop is CASSTSYNEQFF. CDR3 nucleotide sequence: TGCGCCAGTTCGACTTCCTACAATGAGCAGTTCTTC. The V and J genes are TRBV5-1 and TRBJ2-1; D is uncertain. The CDR3 loop spans 12 amino acids. The ends were cut back, 8 bases at V and 1 base at J, with 7 bases in the middle. Germline CDR1 reads SGHRS; CDR2 reads YFSETQ.

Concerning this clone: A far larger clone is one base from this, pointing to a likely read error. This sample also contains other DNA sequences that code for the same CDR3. CDR3 sequence: CAWRDSPAGTEAFF. Written as DNA, the CDR3 is TGTGCCTGGAGGGACTCGCCGGCGGGCACTGAAGCCTTCTTT. The chain joins TRBV30 to TRBJ1-1, with D unclear. The CDR3 consists of 14 residues. Germline V gives CDR1 GTSNPN, CDR2 SVGIG (reference sequence).

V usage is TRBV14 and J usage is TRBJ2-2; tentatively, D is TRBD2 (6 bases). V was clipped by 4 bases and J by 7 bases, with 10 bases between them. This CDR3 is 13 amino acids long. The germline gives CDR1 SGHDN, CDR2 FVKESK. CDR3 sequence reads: CASSPRGNGELFF. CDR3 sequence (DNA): TGTGCCAGCAGCCCGCGGGGTAACGGGGAGCTGTTTTTT.

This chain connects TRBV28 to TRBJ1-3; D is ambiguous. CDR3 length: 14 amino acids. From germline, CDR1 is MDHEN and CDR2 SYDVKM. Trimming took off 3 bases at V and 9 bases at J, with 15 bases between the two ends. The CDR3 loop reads CASSLGLSTSTIYF. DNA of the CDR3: TGTGCCAGCAGTTTGGGTCTGAGCACGAGCACCATATATTTT.

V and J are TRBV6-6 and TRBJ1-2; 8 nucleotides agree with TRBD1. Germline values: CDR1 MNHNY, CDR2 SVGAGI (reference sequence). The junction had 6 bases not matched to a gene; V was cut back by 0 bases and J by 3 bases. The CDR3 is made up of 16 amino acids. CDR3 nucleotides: TGTGCCAGCAGTTACTCCCCGGACAGGGCATACTATGGCTACACCTTC. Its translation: CASSYSPDRAYYGYTF.

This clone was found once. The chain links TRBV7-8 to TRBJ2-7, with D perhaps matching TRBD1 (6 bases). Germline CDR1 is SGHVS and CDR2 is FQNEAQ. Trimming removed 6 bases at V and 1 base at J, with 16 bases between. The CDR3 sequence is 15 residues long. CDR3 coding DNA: TGTGCCAGCAGAAACAGGGTTCTCGGGTCCTACGAGCAGTACTTC. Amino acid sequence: CASRNRVLGSYEQYF.

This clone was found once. CDR3 coding DNA: TGTGCCACCCGAGACTCTTCCAGGGCAGACGAGCAGTACTTC. Translating gives CATRDSSRADEQYF. J is TRBJ2-7 and V is TRBV15; tentative D call: TRBD1 (5 bases). Germline values: CDR1 LNHNV, CDR2 YYDKDF (reference sequence). The CDR3 has 14 residues. V was trimmed by 8 bases and J by 5 bases, leaving 19 bases between them.

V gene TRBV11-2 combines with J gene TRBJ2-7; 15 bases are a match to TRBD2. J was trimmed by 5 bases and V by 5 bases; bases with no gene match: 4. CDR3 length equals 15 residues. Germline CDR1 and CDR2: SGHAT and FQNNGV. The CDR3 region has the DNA TGTGCCAGCAGCCCCCGGACTAGCGGGAGGGACGAGCAGTACTTC. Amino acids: CASSPRTSGRDEQYF.

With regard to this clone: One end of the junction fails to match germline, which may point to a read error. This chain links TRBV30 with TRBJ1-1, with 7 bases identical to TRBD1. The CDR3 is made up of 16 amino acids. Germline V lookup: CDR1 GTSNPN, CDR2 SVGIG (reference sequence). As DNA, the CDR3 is TGTGCCGGCGTACCGGGACAGACCTTTTTGAACACCGAAGTTTTCTTT. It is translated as CAGVPGQTFLNTEVFF.

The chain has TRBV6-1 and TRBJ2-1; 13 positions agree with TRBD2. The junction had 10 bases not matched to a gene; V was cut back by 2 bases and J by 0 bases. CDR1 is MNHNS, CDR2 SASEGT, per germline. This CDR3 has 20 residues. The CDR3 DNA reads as TGTGCCAGCAGTGAATGGGGGACTAGCGGGATGATGAGCTCCTACAATGAGCAGTTCTTC. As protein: CASSEWGTSGMMSSYNEQFF.

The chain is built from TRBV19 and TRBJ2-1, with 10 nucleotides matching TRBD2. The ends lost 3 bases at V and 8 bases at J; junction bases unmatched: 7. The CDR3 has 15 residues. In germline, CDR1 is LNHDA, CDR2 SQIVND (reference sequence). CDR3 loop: CASSIQAGGPYEQFF. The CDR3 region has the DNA TGTGCCAGTAGTATCCAAGCGGGAGGGCCCTATGAGCAGTTCTTC.

CDR3 nucleotides: TGTGCCAGCTCACCAGGGACAACCGAAAAACTGTTTTTT. This translates into CASSPGTTEKLFF. The J gene is TRBJ1-4, the V gene TRBV18; D might be TRBD1 (6 bases). Germline V CDR1 and CDR2: KGHSH, LQKENI. This CDR3 comprises 13 residues. V was clipped by 2 bases and J by 8 bases, with 9 bases between them.

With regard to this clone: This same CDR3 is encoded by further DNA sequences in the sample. CDR3 protein: CSVADTQYF. The CDR3 DNA is TGCAGCGTTGCGGATACGCAGTATTTT. The rearrangement joins TRBV29-1 to TRBJ2-3; no clear D gene. Germline V gives CDR1 SQVTM, CDR2 ANQGSEA. V shed 4 bases and J shed 6 bases, with 2 bases lying between them. This CDR3 has 9 amino acids.

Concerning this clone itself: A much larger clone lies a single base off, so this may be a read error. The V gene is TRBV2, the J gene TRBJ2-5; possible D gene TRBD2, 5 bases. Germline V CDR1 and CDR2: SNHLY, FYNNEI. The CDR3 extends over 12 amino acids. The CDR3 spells CASSGEIETRYF. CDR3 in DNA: TGTGCCAGCAGTGGGGAGATTGAGACCCGGTACTTC.

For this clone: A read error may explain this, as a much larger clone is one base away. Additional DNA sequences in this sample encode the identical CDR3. The CDR3: CAWSVAEGQYF. Here the CDR3 DNA reads TGTGCCTGGAGTGTGGCCGAAGGCCAGTACTTC. The V gene is TRBV30, the J gene TRBJ2-7; no clear D gene. There are 11 residues in the CDR3. Trimming pared 0 bases from V and 10 bases from J, leaving 10 bases between. CDR1 and CDR2 (germline): GTSNPN, SVGIG (reference sequence).